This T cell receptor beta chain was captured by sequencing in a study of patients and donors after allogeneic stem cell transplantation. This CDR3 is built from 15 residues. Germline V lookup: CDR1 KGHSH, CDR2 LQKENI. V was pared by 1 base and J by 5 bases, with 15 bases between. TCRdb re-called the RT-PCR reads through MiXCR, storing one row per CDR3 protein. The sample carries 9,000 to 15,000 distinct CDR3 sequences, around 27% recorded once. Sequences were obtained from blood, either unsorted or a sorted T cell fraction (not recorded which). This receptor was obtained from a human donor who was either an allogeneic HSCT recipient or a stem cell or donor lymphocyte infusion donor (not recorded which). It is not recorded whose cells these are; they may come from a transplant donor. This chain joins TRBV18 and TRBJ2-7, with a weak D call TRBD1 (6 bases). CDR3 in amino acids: CASSPLGQGKDEQYF. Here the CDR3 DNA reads TGTGCCAGCTCACCACTGGGGCAGGGGAAGGACGAGCAGTACTTC.